The 14 T cell receptor beta chains in this list originate from one sample, sequenced in a study of blood T cells in healthy people across ages. It was with a sample-barcoded 5' primer and a J-beta primer mix that a second PCR of roughly 7 to 12 cycles was run. TCRdb reanalysed the 5' RACE reads using MiXCR and keeps one entry per CDR3 protein. The sample has 800,000 to 950,000 distinct CDR3 sequences, under 40% seen once; the top ten hold over 10%. Sequenced input: blood. The receptors were sampled from a man younger than 30 in good health.

The sample holds a few counts of this clonotype. The J gene is TRBJ2-1, the V gene TRBV2; 7 bases line up with TRBD2. CDR3 length equals 15 residues. Looked up from germline, CDR1 is SNHLY and CDR2 is FYNNEI. The trim removed 6 bases at V and 4 bases at J, leaving 9 bases unmatched. CDR3 protein: CASSPITGGYNEQFF. Written as DNA, the CDR3 is TGTGCCAGCAGCCCTATAACCGGGGGGTACAATGAGCAGTTCTTC.

This clonotype occurred a few times. This chain connects TRBV11-2 to TRBJ2-5; no definite D call. From germline, CDR1 is SGHAT and CDR2 FQNNGV. The CDR3 is 21 residues long. Between the trimmed V and J ends, which lost 2 bases and 3 bases, there was a span of 31 bases. The DNA for the CDR3 is TGTGCCAGCAGCTTATTGAACCGAAAATGGACCCAAATATATGGGGAAGAGACCCAGTACTTC. Translating gives CASSLLNRKWTQIYGEETQYF.

The gene calls are TRBV10-3 and TRBJ1-1; 9 bases align to TRBD1. The germline V gene encodes CDR1 ENHRY and CDR2 SYGVKD. The V and J ends lost 6 bases and 4 bases, in that order; junction bases with no gene match: 6. This CDR3 spans 14 amino acids. CDR3 sequence: CAIRSEDRGTEAFF. CDR3 bases: TGTGCCATCAGATCCGAGGACAGGGGCACTGAAGCTTTCTTT.

The V gene is TRBV7-2, the J gene TRBJ2-3, with D uncertain. CDR1 is SGHTA, CDR2 FQGNSA, per germline. Trimming cost V 3 bases and J 2 bases, with 12 bases left between them. This CDR3 has 15 amino acids. In DNA form, the CDR3 reads TGTGCCAGCAGCTTCGACGGCAGATTCACAGATACGCAGTATTTT. Translating gives CASSFDGRFTDTQYF.

This clonotype has just a few counts. The chain employs TRBV20-1 and TRBJ2-1; 10 positions match TRBD1. The V gene's germline CDR1 is DFQATT and CDR2 SNEGSKA (reference sequence). The CDR3 loop spans 15 amino acids. V shed 2 bases, J shed 8 bases, and the junction held 9 bases outside the gene matches. The CDR3 DNA sequence: TGCAGTGCTAGATACCCGGGACAGGGGACGGATGAGCAGTTCTTC. Translating it yields CSARYPGQGTDEQFF.

Details on this clonotype: A much larger clone differs from this one at a single base, so this may be a read error. V usage is TRBV20-1 and J usage is TRBJ2-1, with TRBD2 matching over 7 bases. The CDR3 length is 12 residues. CDR1 and CDR2 (germline): DFQATT, SNEGSKA (reference sequence). CDR3 residues: CSGEGNSYEQNF. The CDR3, as DNA: TGCAGTGGGGAGGGAAACTCCTACGAGCAGAACTTC.

Ten or more counts support this clonotype. The chain carries TRBV10-3 and TRBJ2-7; D is unresolved. Germline loops: CDR1 ENHRY, CDR2 SYGVKD. There are 14 residues in the CDR3. Trimming left V 0 bases short and J 1 base short, with 7 bases between. The DNA for the CDR3 is TGTGCCATCAGTGAGTCAGGAAGGTCCTACGAGCAGTACTTC. Its translation: CAISESGRSYEQYF.

With respect to this clonotype: A much larger clone lies a single base off, so this may be a read error. The CDR3 nucleotides are TGTGCCAGCAGTGTAGTGCCCCGAGGAGGCTACACCTTC. Translating it yields CASSVVPRGGYTF. The V and J genes are TRBV12-3 or TRBV12-4 and TRBJ1-2, with D uncertain. The CDR3 is 13 residues long. V gave up 5 bases and J gave up 8 bases, with 15 bases separating them.

This clonotype was recorded at least ten times. J is TRBJ2-7 and V is TRBV5-1, with D possibly matching TRBD2 (6 bases). Trimming took 6 bases from V and 0 from J, leaving 13 bases between them. The germline V gene has CDR1 SGHRS and CDR2 YFSETQ. The CDR3 is 14 amino acids. The CDR3 loop is CASNQGLSSYEQYF. The CDR3 DNA follows: TGCGCCAGCAACCAGGGACTCAGCTCCTACGAGCAGTACTTC.

V is TRBV12-3 or TRBV12-4 and J is TRBJ1-1; no definite D call. V shed 8 bases and J shed 0 bases, with 16 bases lying between them. The CDR3 totals 15 residues. CDR3 coding DNA: TGTGCCAGCCTAACCGACGAGGCAATGAACACTGAAGCTTTCTTT. Translated: CASLTDEAMNTEAFF.

J is TRBJ1-2 and V is TRBV30; weak D call: TRBD1 (6 bases). CDR1 and CDR2 (germline): GTSNPN, SVGIG (reference sequence). The V end lost 3 bases, the J end lost 7 bases, and 12 bases lay between the germline ends. This CDR3 contains 12 residues. The CDR3 region has the DNA TGTGCCTGGAGAAAGGAGGGGGGTGGCTACACCTTC. The encoded protein is CAWRKEGGGYTF. Looking up the rest from reference TRBV30 and TRBJ1-2 gives the full variable domain: SQTIHQWPATLVQPVGSPLSLECTVEGTSNPNLYWYRQAAGRGLQLLFYSVGIGQISSEVPQNLSASRPQDRQFILSSKKLLLSDSGFYLCAWRKEGGGYTFGSGTRLTVV.

About this clonotype: The junction shows a germline mismatch at one end, possibly a read error. The rearrangement uses TRBV4-1 and TRBJ1-5, with D possibly matching TRBD1 (5 bases). The CDR3 has 18 amino acids. The germline V gene has CDR1 MGHRA and CDR2 YSYEKL. This CDR3 reads CASSQGTAGPYSDQPQHF. As DNA, the CDR3 is TGCGCCAGCAGCCAAGGGACCGCGGGACCCTATAGCGATCAGCCCCAGCATTTT.

This clonotype occurred a few times. V is TRBV7-9 and J is TRBJ2-7; 8 nucleotides line up with TRBD1. The V gene's germline CDR1 is SEHNR and CDR2 FQNEAQ (reference sequence). The CDR3 has 15 amino acids. Trimming at V came to 5 bases and at J to 7 bases, leaving 13 bases not matched to a gene. The DNA for the CDR3 is TGTGCCAGCAGCGTTAGGAACTCAGGGGGCAATGAGCAGTACTTC. Encoded protein: CASSVRNSGGNEQYF.

This clonotype was seen only a few times. This rearrangement joins TRBV4-2 to TRBJ1-5; D unclear. The ends were cut back, 0 bases at V and 5 bases at J, with 11 bases in the middle. The germline V gene encodes CDR1 LGHNA and CDR2 YNFKEQ. The CDR3 totals 15 residues. CDR3 sequence: CASSQDKVGYQPQHF. CDR3 DNA sequence: TGTGCCAGCAGCCAAGATAAGGTAGGGTATCAGCCCCAGCATTTT.